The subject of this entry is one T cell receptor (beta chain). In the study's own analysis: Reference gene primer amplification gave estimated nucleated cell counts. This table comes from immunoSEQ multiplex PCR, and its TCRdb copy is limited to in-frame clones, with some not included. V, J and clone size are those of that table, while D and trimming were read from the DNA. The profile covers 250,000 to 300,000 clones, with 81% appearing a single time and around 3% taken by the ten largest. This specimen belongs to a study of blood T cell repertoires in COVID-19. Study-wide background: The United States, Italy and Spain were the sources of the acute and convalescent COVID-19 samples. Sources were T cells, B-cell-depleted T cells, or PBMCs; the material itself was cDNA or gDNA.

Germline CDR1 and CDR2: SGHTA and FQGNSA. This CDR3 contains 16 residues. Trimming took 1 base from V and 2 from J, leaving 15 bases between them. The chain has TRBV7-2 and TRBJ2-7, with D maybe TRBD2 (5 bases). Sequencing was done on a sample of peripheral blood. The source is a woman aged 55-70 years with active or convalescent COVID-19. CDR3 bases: TGTGCCAGCAGCTTAGGCGGCGGTAGCGCCGCCTACGAGCAGTACTTC. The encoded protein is CASSLGGGSAAYEQYF.